The next 21 T cell receptor beta chains were all read from a single sample in a study of glioma-infiltrating T cells after dendritic cell vaccination. Documented time point: after dendritic cell vaccination, including at tumor progression/relapse. The protocol was immunoSEQ multiplex PCR, while the TCRdb copy is restricted to in-frame clones and leaves out a portion. The sample has roughly 100,000 clones, about 90% seen once; the top ten hold roughly 2.8%. The source was blood, collected after dendritic cell vaccination. Receptors were obtained from a human donor with glioblastoma.

The V gene is TRBV5-1, the J gene TRBJ2-7; TRBD1 matches at 7 bases. The trim removed 4 bases at V and 4 bases at J, leaving 5 bases unmatched. The length of the CDR3 is 13 residues. Per the germline V gene, CDR1 is SGHRS and CDR2 is YFSETQ. The CDR3 reads CASSRDSVYEQYF. In DNA, the CDR3 is TGCGCCAGCAGCAGGGACAGCGTATACGAGCAGTACTTC.

The V gene is TRBV10-1, the J gene TRBJ2-4; maybe TRBD1 (6 bases). Trimming took 4 bases from V and 6 from J, leaving 13 bases between them. Germline CDR1 reads WNHNN; CDR2 reads SYGVQD (reference sequence). This CDR3 region has 14 residues. CDR3 protein: CASSGQDSRNIQYF. The DNA of the CDR3 is TGCGCCAGCAGTGGACAGGACAGTCGAAACATTCAGTACTTC.

The chain uses TRBV7-9 and TRBJ2-1; D is unclear. V was trimmed by 2 bases and J by 0 bases, leaving 5 bases between them. The CDR3 has 14 amino acids. CDR1 and CDR2 (germline): SEHNR, FQNEAQ (reference sequence). The CDR3 spells CASSLTDSYNEQFF. The CDR3 nucleotides read TGTGCCAGCAGCTTAACAGACTCCTACAATGAGCAGTTCTTC.

V and J are TRBV15 and TRBJ1-5; D ambiguous. The CDR3 is made up of 14 amino acids. V was shortened by 4 bases and J by 4 bases, with 11 bases between the two germline ends. Germline lookup yields CDR1 LNHNV and CDR2 YYDKDF (reference sequence). The CDR3 sequence: CATSKFGENQPQHF. DNA of the CDR3: TGTGCCACCAGCAAGTTCGGAGAAAATCAGCCCCAGCATTTT.

The V and J genes are TRBV5-1 and TRBJ2-1, with TRBD1 identical over 12 bases. Germline CDR1 SGHRS, CDR2 YFSETQ. The J segment lost 7 bases and the V segment lost 4 bases, leaving 6 bases of the junction unmatched. CDR3 length equals 15 residues. Written as DNA, the CDR3 is TGCGCCAGCAGCCCAGGGGACAGGGGGCTAAATGAGCAGTTCTTC. It specifies CASSPGDRGLNEQFF. Filled out from reference TRBV5-1 and TRBJ2-1, the complete variable domain reads KAGVTQTPRYLIKTRGQQVTLSCSPISGHRSVSWYQQTPGQGLQFLFEYFSETQRNKGNFPGRFSGRQFSNSRSEMNVSTLELGDSALYLCASSPGDRGLNEQFFGPGTRLTVL.

This clone has only one observation. The chain is built from TRBV5-1 and TRBJ1-2; D possibly corresponds to TRBD1 (6 bases). With 4 bases removed from V and 1 base from J, the gap between germline ends came to 14 bases. Germline V gives CDR1 SGHRS, CDR2 YFSETQ. This CDR3 spans 15 amino acids. CDR3 region: CASSDGGTFNYGYTF. Here the CDR3 DNA reads TGCGCCAGCAGCGACGGGGGGACATTTAACTATGGCTACACCTTC. The full variable domain, in which reference TRBV5-1 and TRBJ1-2 provide the parts outside the CDR3, is KAGVTQTPRYLIKTRGQQVTLSCSPISGHRSVSWYQQTPGQGLQFLFEYFSETQRNKGNFPGRFSGRQFSNSRSEMNVSTLELGDSALYLCASSDGGTFNYGYTFGSGTRLTVV.

The table lists this clone with a few counts. The chain recombines TRBV6-1 with TRBJ2-4, with 7 positions matching TRBD2. The V gene's germline CDR1 is MNHNS and CDR2 SASEGT. This CDR3 is built from 15 residues. V was clipped by 7 bases and J by 1 base; unmatched bases: 7. The DNA of the CDR3 is TGTGCCAGCATCCTGGGAGGGAGTGCCAAAAACATTCAGTACTTC. Translated: CASILGGSAKNIQYF.

This chain uses TRBV9 with TRBJ2-3, with 7 bases fitting TRBD2. The junction had 6 bases not matched to a gene; V was cut back by 3 bases and J by 2 bases. This CDR3 has 15 amino acids. Per the germline V gene, CDR1 is SGDLS and CDR2 is YYNGEE. Here the CDR3 DNA reads TGTGCCAGCAGCGCAGCGGGGATACCCACAGATACGCAGTATTTT. Residues: CASSAAGIPTDTQYF.

This rearrangement joins TRBV19 to TRBJ1-5; D not certain. This CDR3 comprises 13 residues. Looked up from germline, CDR1 is LNHDA and CDR2 is SQIVND (reference sequence). V was cut by 1 base and J by 11 bases, with 12 bases left in between. The CDR3 here is CASSIGRGKSQHF. The CDR3 DNA follows: TGTGCCAGTAGTATAGGGCGCGGAAAGTCCCAGCATTTT. Drawing the rest from reference TRBV19 and TRBJ1-5, the complete variable domain is DGGITQSPKYLFRKEGQNVTLSCEQNLNHDAMYWYRQDPGQGLRLIYYSQIVNDFQKGDIAEGYSVSREKKESFPLTVTSAQKNPTAFYLCASSIGRGKSQHFGDGTRLSIL.

The V call is TRBV9, the J call TRBJ2-7; TRBD1 matches at 7 bases. Germline CDR1 and CDR2: SGDLS and YYNGEE. V shed 0 bases and J 4 bases; nucleotides not matched to a gene: 13. CDR3 size: 17 residues. This chain's CDR3 is CASSVGGTGAGLYEQYF. CDR3 sequence (DNA): TGTGCCAGCAGCGTAGGGGGTACAGGGGCTGGGTTATACGAGCAGTACTTC.

The chain joins TRBV19 to TRBJ1-1; D is possibly TRBD1 (6 bases). The CDR3 spans 14 residues. Germline V lookup: CDR1 LNHDA, CDR2 SQIVND (reference sequence). Trimming took 6 bases from V and 1 from J, leaving 12 bases between them. DNA for the CDR3: TGTGCCAGTAGCCACAGGGAGACGAACACTGAAGCTTTCTTT. Its protein product is CASSHRETNTEAFF.

The rearrangement links TRBV10-3 to TRBJ2-7; D is perhaps TRBD1 (5 bases). V dropped 5 bases and J dropped 4 bases, with 9 bases sitting between them. The germline V gene encodes CDR1 ENHRY and CDR2 SYGVKD. The CDR3 is 12 amino acids. The CDR3: CAISLQGYEQYF. The CDR3, as DNA: TGTGCCATCAGTCTTCAGGGTTACGAGCAGTACTTC.

The rearrangement links TRBV5-1 to TRBJ2-2, with TRBD2 matching 10 bases. Germline V CDR1 and CDR2: SGHRS, YFSETQ. This CDR3 is 16 amino acids long. Trimming cost V 4 bases and J 2 bases; bases outside gene matches: 5. CDR3 coding DNA: TGCGCCAGCAGCCCGCTACTAGCGGGAAACACCGGGGAGCTGTTTTTT. Its translation: CASSPLLAGNTGELFF.

The rearrangement uses TRBV20-1 and TRBJ1-1; D remains unclear. There are 11 residues in the CDR3. Germline CDR1 and CDR2: DFQATT and SNEGSKA (reference sequence). V lost 6 bases, J lost 1 base, and 6 bases lay in between. CDR3 residues: CSAGRNTEAFF. CDR3 nucleotide sequence: TGCAGTGCCGGGAGGAACACTGAAGCTTTCTTT.

V and J are TRBV7-3 and TRBJ1-1; 7 bases match TRBD1. Trimming took 0 bases from V and 5 from J; bases not matched to a gene: 3. The CDR3 spans 14 residues. Germline CDR1 SGHTA, CDR2 FQGTGA. The CDR3 sequence: CASSLTGGRTEAFF. The CDR3 coding sequence is TGTGCCAGCAGCTTAACAGGGGGCCGGACTGAAGCTTTCTTT.

V usage is TRBV18 and J usage is TRBJ2-7, with TRBD1 identical over 9 bases. This CDR3 has 13 amino acids. Looked up from germline, CDR1 is KGHSH and CDR2 is LQKENI. V trimming: 5 bases; J trimming: 4 bases; junction bases outside the gene matches: 3. The CDR3 nucleotides are TGTGCCAGCTCAGCAGGGACAGGGTACGAGCAGTACTTC. As protein: CASSAGTGYEQYF.

The V gene is TRBV9, the J gene TRBJ1-1; the match to TRBD1 covers 8 bases. The germline V gene has CDR1 SGDLS and CDR2 YYNGEE. V shed 2 bases and J 4 bases; nucleotides not matched to a gene: 10. This CDR3 comprises 16 residues. The CDR3 DNA reads TGTGCCAGCAGCGTGGGGGGACAGGCGGCAAGCACTGAAGCTTTCTTT. It codes for CASSVGGQAASTEAFF.

V gene TRBV11-2 combines with J gene TRBJ2-1, with 9 bases aligning to TRBD2. CDR1 SGHAT and CDR2 FQNNGV come from the germline V gene. The CDR3 length is 18 residues. Losses at the gene ends were 2 bases for V and 9 bases for J; bases not matched to a gene: 17. CDR3 sequence: CASSLTGPLLAGYLEQFF. The DNA for the CDR3 is TGTGCCAGCAGCTTAACGGGACCCCTCCTAGCGGGATACCTTGAGCAGTTCTTC.

The rearrangement uses TRBV5-1 and TRBJ2-2, with 11 bases identical to TRBD2. CDR3 size: 16 residues. Germline CDR1 is SGHRS and CDR2 is YFSETQ. V lost 3 bases to trimming and J lost 4 bases; unmatched junction nucleotides: 5. In nucleotides, the CDR3 is TGCGCCAGCAGCTCCACTAGCGGGAGTAGCACCGGGGAGCTGTTTTTT. As protein: CASSSTSGSSTGELFF.

This chain links TRBV5-1 with TRBJ2-5, with D perhaps TRBD1 (6 bases). V lost 4 bases and J lost 11, with 18 bases in between. Germline CDR1 and CDR2: SGHRS and YFSETQ. The CDR3 sequence is 13 residues long. In DNA form, the CDR3 reads TGCGCCAGCAGCATCCCTGGGGGCCAGGAGCAGTACTTC. It yields the protein CASSIPGGQEQYF.

This chain uses TRBV5-5 with TRBJ1-6, with 7 bases aligning to TRBD1. CDR3 length equals 15 residues. With V trimmed by 4 bases and J by 8 bases, 9 bases remained unmatched. Germline V lookup: CDR1 SGHKS, CDR2 YYEKEE (reference sequence). DNA for the CDR3: TGTGCCAGCAGCCCCTACAGGGGTTGGGATTCACCCCTCCACTTT. Protein sequence: CASSPYRGWDSPLHF.